The 29 T cell receptor beta chains reported below all come from one sample, sequenced in a study of vaccination and CD4 T cells after COVID-19. No cognate antigen is known for these TCRs. The treatment is: roughly ten-day PBMC culture with coronavirus spike peptide pools or control peptides (ViraFEST assay). Cultured CD4+ T cell DNA underwent sequencing with the Oncomine TCR Beta short-read assay. TCRdb processed the PCR reads anew with MiXCR; each CDR3 protein has one entry. The sample comprises some 20,000 distinct CDR3 sequences, 44% of which are singletons, and approximately 25% rests with the top ten. The source was CD4+ T cells from blood, cultured in vitro, collected before SARS-CoV-2 vaccination. The receptor set was obtained from a human donor who had recovered from COVID-19.

The genes are TRBV20-1 and TRBJ1-1, with D possibly being TRBD1 (5 bases). The CDR3 length is 15 residues. CDR1 and CDR2 (germline): DFQATT, SNEGSKA (reference sequence). Trimming removed 3 bases from V and 3 bases from J, with 17 bases in between. The CDR3 spells CSASDELRGYTEAFF. The CDR3 bases are TGCAGTGCTAGTGACGAGTTGAGGGGCTACACTGAAGCTTTCTTT.

This clonotype was seen a few times. V and J are TRBV6-1 and TRBJ2-3, with a tentative D call TRBD2 (6 bases). There are 13 residues in the CDR3. V lost 7 bases and J lost 1, with 9 bases in between. CDR1 is MNHNS and CDR2 is SASEGT in the germline V gene. As DNA, the CDR3 is TGTGCCAGCAATAGGGAGGGCACAGATACGCAGTATTTT. This codes for CASNREGTDTQYF.

The rearrangement links TRBV7-2 to TRBJ2-5; tentative D call: TRBD2 (5 bases). Trimming shortened V by 7 bases and J by 2 bases, and 14 bases separated the two germline ends. This CDR3 has 14 residues. Germline V CDR1 and CDR2: SGHTA, FQGNSA. Written as DNA, the CDR3 is TGTGCCAGCAACGCCCCCCGGGAACAAGAGACCCAGTACTTC. This sequence encodes CASNAPREQETQYF. Supplemented by reference TRBV7-2 and TRBJ2-5, the full variable domain reads GAGVSQSPSNKVTEKGKDVELRCDPISGHTALYWYRQSLGQGLEFLIYFQGNSAPDKSGLPSDRFSAERTGGSVSTLTIQRTQQEDSAVYLCASNAPREQETQYFGPGTRLLVL.

The J gene is TRBJ1-1, the V gene TRBV29-1; D not resolved. Between the trimmed V and J ends, which lost 4 bases and 10 bases, there was a span of 13 bases. CDR3 size: 11 residues. Germline V gene sequence: CDR1 SQVTM, CDR2 ANQGSEA. The CDR3 loop reads CSVAVTEGAFF. Written as DNA, the CDR3 is TGCAGCGTTGCCGTCACAGAGGGAGCTTTCTTT.

The gene calls are TRBV7-9 and TRBJ2-3, with D possibly called TRBD1 or TRBD2 (6 bases each). The CDR3 extends over 17 amino acids. Trimming took off 2 bases at V and 4 bases at J, with 19 bases between the two ends. The germline CDR1 and CDR2 sequences are SEHNR and FQNEAQ (reference sequence). The CDR3 is CASSLLGGGNTPDTQYF. The CDR3 bases are TGTGCCAGCAGCTTACTGGGGGGCGGAAATACCCCAGATACGCAGTATTTT.

The CDR3 sequence: CASSPSGSSRTQYF. CDR3 bases: TGTGCCAGCAGCCCCTCCGGGTCTTCGAGAACCCAGTACTTC. The gene calls are TRBV7-9 and TRBJ2-5; D is unresolved. The germline CDR1 and CDR2 sequences are SEHNR and FQNEAQ (reference sequence). This CDR3 region has 14 residues. V gave up 5 bases and J gave up 8 bases, with 18 bases separating them.

The chain employs TRBV19 and TRBJ1-5, with 8 positions matching TRBD1. V gave up 7 bases and J gave up 4 bases; unmatched junction bases: 18. Germline lookup yields CDR1 LNHDA and CDR2 SQIVND (reference sequence). There are 18 residues in the CDR3. CDR3 amino acids: CASTVGRGLLEINQPQHF. As DNA, the CDR3 is TGTGCCAGTACAGTAGGCAGGGGGCTATTGGAGATAAATCAGCCCCAGCATTTT. Full variable domain (missing parts from reference TRBV19 and TRBJ1-5): DGGITQSPKYLFRKEGQNVTLSCEQNLNHDAMYWYRQDPGQGLRLIYYSQIVNDFQKGDIAEGYSVSREKKESFPLTVTSAQKNPTAFYLCASTVGRGLLEINQPQHFGDGTRLSIL.

The chain's CDR3 is CASSPRGGQPQHF. The CDR3 bases are TGTGCCAGTAGCCCCCGGGGAGGGCAGCCCCAGCATTTT. The chain uses TRBV19 and TRBJ1-5; D not resolved. CDR3 length: 13 amino acids. V was pared by 6 bases and J by 7 bases, with 13 bases between. Germline V gives CDR1 LNHDA, CDR2 SQIVND (reference sequence).

The chain joins TRBV20-1 to TRBJ2-3, with 9 nucleotides matching TRBD2. Germline V gene data show CDR1 as DFQATT and CDR2 as SNEGSKA (reference sequence). The junction had 12 bases not matched to a gene; V was cut back by 7 bases and J by 7 bases. CDR3 length: 14 residues. CDR3 amino acids: CSVIGAGGVNTQYF. CDR3 DNA: TGCAGTGTCATCGGGGCGGGGGGGGTGAATACGCAGTATTTT.

This chain connects TRBV2 to TRBJ1-2; D ambiguous. This CDR3 has 15 amino acids. V shed 3 bases and J shed 0 bases, with 11 bases lying between them. Germline CDR1 is SNHLY and CDR2 is FYNNEI. The CDR3 is CASSERSKANYGYTF. The CDR3 DNA reads as TGTGCCAGCAGTGAGCGCAGCAAGGCTAACTATGGCTACACCTTC.

This clonotype was seen a few times. The rearrangement uses TRBV7-6 and TRBJ2-3; D unresolved. Germline V gene sequence: CDR1 SGHVS, CDR2 FNYEAQ. V dropped 2 bases and J dropped 2 bases, with 2 bases sitting between them. This CDR3 is 12 amino acids long. The CDR3 region is CASSLLTDTQYF. The CDR3 bases are TGTGCCAGCAGCTTACTCACAGATACGCAGTATTTT.

The CDR3 DNA reads TGCGCCAGCAGCCAGGGACTAGCGGGAGCCAGGGGCACCACAGATACGCAGTATTTT. Its translation: CASSQGLAGARGTTDTQYF. This chain uses TRBV4-1 with TRBJ2-3; 14 bases align to TRBD2. CDR3 length: 19 residues. The germline V gene has CDR1 MGHRA and CDR2 YSYEKL. V was pared by 3 bases and J by 2 bases, with 10 bases of the junction left unmatched.

This clonotype has more than one count but fewer than ten. The chain uses TRBV28 and TRBJ1-2; tentative D call: TRBD1 (5 bases). Germline V lookup: CDR1 MDHEN, CDR2 SYDVKM. V was clipped by 6 bases and J by 8 bases, with 13 bases between them. CDR3 length: 12 residues. CDR3 nucleotide sequence: TGTGCCAGCAGCCTAAGACCAGGGGGCTACACCTTC. Its protein is CASSLRPGGYTF.

V and J are TRBV6-1 and TRBJ2-7, with 7 nucleotides matching TRBD1. This CDR3 is 14 amino acids long. Germline CDR1 MNHNS, CDR2 SASEGT. V gave up 4 bases and J gave up 2 bases; unmatched junction bases: 5. CDR3 protein: CASSVGQLTYEQYF. CDR3 DNA sequence: TGTGCCAGCAGTGTGGGACAGTTAACCTACGAGCAGTACTTC.

The V call is TRBV29-1, the J call TRBJ2-7, with D perhaps matching TRBD1 (5 bases). The CDR3 covers 14 residues. V dropped 2 bases and J dropped 2 bases, with 13 bases sitting between them. CDR1 is SQVTM, CDR2 ANQGSEA, per germline. The CDR3 bases are TGCAGCGTTGAACAGGGTAAGGGGACCTACGAGCAGTACTTC. Amino acids: CSVEQGKGTYEQYF.

The rearrangement links TRBV20-1 to TRBJ2-7; 10 bases agree with TRBD2. The CDR3 is 15 amino acids. Germline CDR1 is DFQATT and CDR2 is SNEGSKA (reference sequence). V shed 0 bases, J shed 7 bases, and the junction held 9 bases outside the gene matches. The CDR3, as DNA: TGCAGTGCTAGAGATAATAGAGCGGGGGGGGCTGAGCAGTACTTC. Its translation: CSARDNRAGGAEQYF.

In its sample, this clonotype was seen a few times. This chain connects TRBV24-1 to TRBJ1-5; 7 bases line up with TRBD1. CDR1 is KGHDR, CDR2 SFDVKD, per germline. The V and J ends lost 0 bases and 5 bases, in that order; junction bases with no gene match: 12. The CDR3 loop spans 18 amino acids. The DNA of the CDR3 is TGTGCCACCAGTGATTTGTCCAGGGGGATCAATCTCGATCAGCCCCAGCATTTT. Translation gives CATSDLSRGINLDQPQHF.

The chain recombines TRBV20-1 with TRBJ1-2, with D unclear. The CDR3 sequence is 14 residues long. Trimming stripped 5 bases from V and 7 bases from J, with 20 bases between. The V gene's germline CDR1 is DFQATT and CDR2 SNEGSKA (reference sequence). The CDR3 nucleotides are TGCAGTGCTTCCCCCCAGCCTCGTATGGGTGGCTACACCTTC. It yields the protein CSASPQPRMGGYTF.

The chain combines TRBV28 with TRBJ1-2; 10 bases are a match to TRBD1. V was clipped by 10 bases and J by 4 bases; unmatched bases: 6. CDR1 and CDR2 from the germline V gene are MDHEN and SYDVKM. The CDR3 has 13 amino acids. In DNA, the CDR3 is TGTGCCACCACGGACAGGGGGGTCTATGGCTACACCTTC. Translation: CATTDRGVYGYTF.

This chain links TRBV12-3 or TRBV12-4 with TRBJ1-5; TRBD1 agrees at 7 bases. V dropped 4 bases and J dropped 0; count of bases not matched to a gene: 0. This CDR3 has 14 residues. As DNA, the CDR3 is TGTGCCAGCAGTTGGGACAGTAGCAATCAGCCCCAGCATTTT. Translation: CASSWDSSNQPQHF.

The chain combines TRBV27 with TRBJ2-3; D gene ambiguous. Germline V lookup: CDR1 MNHEY, CDR2 SMNVEV (reference sequence). Trimming left V 5 bases short and J 4 bases short, with 7 bases between. The CDR3 is made up of 12 amino acids. CDR3 nucleotide sequence: TGTGCCAGCAGTCCCCAGTCAGATACGCAGTATTTT. This codes for CASSPQSDTQYF.

This clonotype came up a few times. V gene TRBV7-2 combines with J gene TRBJ2-1; D might be TRBD2 (6 bases). The CDR3 has 14 residues. Trimming stripped 1 base from V and 3 bases from J, with 7 bases between. Germline CDR1 SGHTA, CDR2 FQGNSA. CDR3 residues: CASSLGGDYNEQFF. The CDR3 DNA sequence: TGTGCCAGCAGCTTAGGGGGGGACTACAATGAGCAGTTCTTC.

This chain connects TRBV20-1 to TRBJ1-2, with no clear D. V was trimmed by 6 bases and J by 2 bases, leaving 16 bases between them. Looked up from germline, CDR1 is DFQATT and CDR2 is SNEGSKA (reference sequence). The CDR3 is 14 residues long. The CDR3 loop is CSAVPRTSNYGYTF. The CDR3 DNA sequence: TGCAGTGCCGTCCCTCGGACCTCGAACTATGGCTACACCTTC.

The gene calls are TRBV7-9 and TRBJ2-5, with 16 bases lining up with TRBD2. Germline V gene lookup returns CDR1 SEHNR and CDR2 FQNEAQ (reference sequence). The CDR3 spans 17 residues. V shed 8 bases, J shed 4 bases, and the junction held 10 bases outside the gene matches. The CDR3 nucleotides read TGTGCCAGCGGACCGGGGACTAGCGGGAGGGCCTCAGAGACCCAGTACTTC. Protein sequence: CASGPGTSGRASETQYF.

To note about this clonotype: At one boundary the junction diverges from the germline segment, which might be a read error. CDR3 sequence reads: CANPQEPESAPAF. The CDR3 region has the DNA TGTGCCAACCCGCAGGAGCCGGAGTCAGCCCCAGCATTT. The chain has TRBV28 and TRBJ1-5; D remains unclear. Germline CDR1 and CDR2: MDHEN and SYDVKM. The CDR3 length is 13 residues.

This clonotype was picked up one time. The chain combines TRBV27 with TRBJ2-3, with D unclear. V lost 3 bases and J 6 bases, leaving 4 bases between the germline ends. This CDR3 spans 11 amino acids. Germline CDR1 and CDR2: MNHEY and SMNVEV (reference sequence). CDR3 in DNA: TGTGCCAGCAGTTTTAGGGATACGCAGTATTTT. Protein: CASSFRDTQYF.

V usage is TRBV20-1 and J usage is TRBJ2-5; D uncertain. The V end lost 0 bases, the J end lost 1 base, and 6 bases lay between the germline ends. The CDR3 is 13 amino acids. Germline CDR1 DFQATT, CDR2 SNEGSKA (reference sequence). DNA for the CDR3: TGCAGTGCTAGAGATCCGGGCCAAGAGACCCAGTACTTC. This sequence encodes CSARDPGQETQYF.

The chain combines TRBV6-1 with TRBJ1-2, with 7 positions matching TRBD1. This CDR3 spans 14 amino acids. V lost 6 bases, J lost 4 bases, and 8 bases stayed unmatched. Germline CDR1 and CDR2: MNHNS and SASEGT. The CDR3 loop is CASRPSGGGYGYTF. Here the CDR3 DNA reads TGTGCCAGCAGGCCCTCAGGGGGAGGCTATGGCTACACCTTC.

The genes are TRBV6-2 or TRBV6-3 and TRBJ2-7; D perhaps matches TRBD2 (5 bases). This CDR3 contains 17 residues. Looked up from germline, CDR1 is MNHEY and CDR2 is SVGEGT. V shed 6 bases and J shed 3 bases, with 24 bases lying between them. This CDR3 reads CASSDGEFSPRFYEQYF. DNA of the CDR3: TGTGCCAGCAGCGACGGGGAGTTCAGCCCTCGATTCTACGAGCAGTACTTC.